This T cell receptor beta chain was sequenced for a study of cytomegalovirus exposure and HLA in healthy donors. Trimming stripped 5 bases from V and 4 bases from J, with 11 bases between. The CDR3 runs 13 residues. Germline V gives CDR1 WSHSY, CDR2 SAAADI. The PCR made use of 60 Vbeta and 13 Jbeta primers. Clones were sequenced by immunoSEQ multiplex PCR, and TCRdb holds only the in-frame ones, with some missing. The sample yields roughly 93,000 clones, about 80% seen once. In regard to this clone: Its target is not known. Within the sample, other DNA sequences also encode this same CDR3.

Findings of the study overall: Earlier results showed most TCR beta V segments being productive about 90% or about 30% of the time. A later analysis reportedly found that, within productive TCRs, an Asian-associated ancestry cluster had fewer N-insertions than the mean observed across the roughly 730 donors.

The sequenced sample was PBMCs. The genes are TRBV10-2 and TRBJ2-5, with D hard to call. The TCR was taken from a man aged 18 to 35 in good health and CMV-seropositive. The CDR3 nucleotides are TGCGCCAGCAGTCACGGTAGCCCAGAGACCCAGTACTTC. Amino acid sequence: CASSHGSPETQYF.